This TCR beta chain was retrieved from a study of response to subunit inactivated influenza vaccine. TCRdb used MiXCR to reprocess the RT-PCR reads, holding one entry per CDR3 protein. The data show about 780,000 distinct CDR3 sequences, 18% seen once. This clonotype has more than one count but fewer than ten. The V end was cut by 6 bases, the J end by 1 base, with 15 bases between. The CDR3 is 15 residues long. From germline, CDR1 is MNHEY and CDR2 SMNVEV (reference sequence). The TCR sequence derives from a man between 50 and 59 years old who received an inactivated influenza vaccine. The starting material was PBMCs from blood, obtained around 5 days after vaccination. The chain employs TRBV27 and TRBJ2-5, with a weak D call TRBD2 (7 bases). The CDR3 DNA sequence: TGTGCCAGCAGGGACGAGAGGGGGGGCCAAGAGACCCAGTACTTC. Residues: CASRDERGGQETQYF.